What follows is one TCR beta chain and its context. This clone's antigen is unknown. No base-level quality is on record; no much larger clone is a single base apart. The junction shows trimming of 0 bases on V and 3 bases on J, and the gene matches do not reach 5 bases of it. Taken from the germline V gene, the CDR1 and CDR2 loops are MGHRA and YSYEKL. CDR3 length: 15 amino acids, cysteine to phenylalanine. The DNA shown is the 45-base CDR3, in frame from base 1. TCRbeta CDR3 regions were amplified from genomic DNA by means of the immunoSEQ Assay, a bias-controlled multiplex PCR. The paper's data handling went like this. Within the assay, amplification of reference gene primers was used to estimate how many nucleated cells each sample contained. To quantify the absolute abundance of each unique TCRbeta CDR3 rearrangement, sequence reads were collapsed and filtered. For each sample, productive Simpson clonality was calculated by taking the square root of Simpson's diversity index across productive rearrangements. TCRdb's version of the immuneACCESS table is confined to in-frame rearrangements and falls short of the full clone set. An unresolved V gene accounts for under half of the shortfall where checked; the remainder is of unknown origin. V and J calls and clone size come straight from that table; D and trimming were deduced from the DNA. In all, the sample holds some 140,000 clones, and about 77% of those were seen once. The top ten constitute over 15% of the sample.

Whole blood was collected in K2EDTA tubes by collaborating institutions according to the institutions' own protocols. Collaborator samples were shipped for TCRbeta analysis as frozen whole blood, isolated PBMCs, or DNA extracted from either sample type. The data are from a study of blood T cell repertoires in COVID-19 (dated by TCRdb to the early 2020s). With regard to the full study: Samples from collaborators originated in the United States, Italy and Spain and spanned both the acute and convalescent phases of COVID-19. Samples were obtained from the ongoing ImmuneRACE study (first 160 participants) and from 950 to 1,500 subjects provided by 6 global collaborators. Subjects who had been exposed to COVID-19, were actively infected with it, or had recovered from it provided the deeply sampled blood TCRbeta repertoires that made up the dataset. A freely available public database, intended as a resource for researchers studying the immune response to SARS-CoV-2, is where the repertoires were released. The material from the prospective study consisted of cDNA or gDNA derived from T cells, B-cell-depleted T cells, or PBMCs. Where available, HLA class I and class II types were obtained from metadata supplied by the sample provider rather than from assay-based typing. Nearly every sample came with metadata listing a de-identified subject ID, COVID-19 status, age in years and sex.

Study-wide findings and limitations: The quantity of clinical and demographic metadata differed by source and by participant and was supplied without curation.

The sequencing sample was made of peripheral blood. This sequence uses TRBV4-1 and TRBJ2-7; the central 7 bases match TRBD1. This sequence was found in a man older than 75 with acute or convalescent COVID-19. In nucleotide form, the sequence is TGCGCCAGCAGCCAAGATCCGGGACAGATCTACGAGCAGTACTTC. Its protein is CASSQDPGQIYEQYF.